This T cell receptor beta chain stems from a study of cytomegalovirus exposure and HLA in healthy donors. Study conclusions and caveats: According to a subsequent analysis, TCR clusters from the first cohort were inclined to appear together in the 120 or so validation repertoires.

Separate from the approximately 700-subject first cohort was the approximately 110-subject validation cohort, to which the donors belonged. Turning to this clone: Antigen specificity is unknown.

Sequencing was performed with immunoSEQ multiplex PCR; in TCRdb, only in-frame clones are kept and a portion is missing. Of 110,000 to 150,000 clones in the sample, about 86% were seen once. Sequencing was done on a sample of PBMCs. The TCR sequence derives from a woman under 30 in good health and CMV-seropositive.

The CDR3 DNA reads as TGTGCCAGCAGTGGGGGGGGCACTGAAGCTTTCTTT. It is translated as CASSGGGTEAFF. The gene calls are TRBV6-1 and TRBJ1-1; D perhaps matches TRBD1 (5 bases). Germline V gene sequence: CDR1 MNHNS, CDR2 SASEGT. The germline V and J ends were trimmed by 4 bases and 4 bases, with 7 bases remaining between them. The CDR3 is 12 amino acids.